These T cell receptor beta chains were read from a single sample in a study of PD-L1 blockade in urothelial cancer. TCRdb keeps only in-frame clones here, not all; method: immunoSEQ multiplex PCR. The sample lists 45,000 to 50,000 clones; approximately 78% were seen once. The sequencing here drew on PBMCs, taken around atezolizumab (anti-PD-L1) treatment. All receptors come from a man aged 45-65 years with urothelial cancer. Both conserved end residues are part of each CDR3. Fields, in order: clone size, V gene, J gene, CDR3 protein. Size values are once, few and many counts, or a class for expanded clones, and some rows have none.

>few|TRBV7-8|TRBJ2-5
CASSDSGGTEYF
>-|TRBV28|TRBJ1-2
CASSNPRGANYGYTF
>-|TRBV4-1|TRBJ2-7
CASSQPGLAQQYF
>once|TRBV5-4|TRBJ2-3
CASTQGITDTQYF
>-|TRBV6-5|TRBJ1-1
CASTPDRGNTEAFF
>-|TRBV23-1|TRBJ2-2
CASSQPGGTGELFF
>-|TRBV27|TRBJ2-4
CASSLRGLGLGAKNIQYF
>once|TRBV19|TRBJ1-5
CASSIVRQGIGQPQHF
>-|TRBV27|TRBJ2-7
CASSPGGSIHEQYF
>-|TRBV10-1|TRBJ1-1
CASRRHPGGWDTEAFF
>-|TRBV9|TRBJ2-3
CASSVAFGGVNTQYF
>-|TRBV2|TRBJ1-2
CASTEGRVNYGYTF
>-|TRBV18|TRBJ2-2
CASSPLEARGTGELFF
>-|TRBV12-2|TRBJ1-1
CASRYRGTEAFF
>-|TRBV5-4|TRBJ1-1
CASSLPGQGAHTEAFF
>-|TRBV5-8|TRBJ1-4
CASRWTSAGEKLFF
>-|TRBV28|TRBJ2-7
CASSSGSSYEQYF
>-|TRBV2|TRBJ1-2
CASSEGGLGRAGSYGYTF
>once|TRBV19|TRBJ1-1
CASSIVGGRNTEAFF
>-|TRBV7-8|TRBJ2-7
CASSPKRGGGPAYEQYF
>-|TRBV5-1|TRBJ2-1
CASSRLGGQLYNEQFF
>-|TRBV5-1|TRBJ2-3
CASRTRDSSTDTQYF
>-|TRBV10-3|TRBJ2-3
CAISEEGLTTDTQYF
>once|TRBV14|TRBJ2-3
CASSLPGTSTDTQYF
>-|TRBV6-1|TRBJ2-3
CASSDQQISTDTQYF
>-|TRBV6-1|TRBJ1-5
CASSERGVSNQPQHF
>-|TRBV10-2|TRBJ1-2
CASWETNYGYTF
>-|TRBV18|TRBJ2-3
CASSQGLAQDTQYF
>-|TRBV5-4|TRBJ1-1
CASSLGGTGFTEAFF
>-|TRBV7-9|TRBJ1-5
CASSGGTASNQPQHF
>-|TRBV5-1|TRBJ1-2
CASSGSRGGYTF
>-|TRBV7-9|TRBJ1-4
CASSLVGTANEKLFF
>-|TRBV5-1|TRBJ1-5
CASSLDGYSNQPQHF
>-|TRBV19|TRBJ2-1
CASSINIISSYNEQFF
>-|TRBV7-3|TRBJ2-3
CASSLIGGGTDTQYF
>once|TRBV11-2|TRBJ2-5
CASSSLGDREETQYF
>-|TRBV7-2|TRBJ2-1
CASSPRNEQFF
>-|TRBV14|TRBJ2-3
CASSPLDRTDTQYF